These T cell receptor beta chains were read from a single sample in a study of Graves' ophthalmopathy and Graves' hyperthyroidism. MiXCR, applied by TCRdb to the multiplex PCR reads, yields one record per CDR3 protein. The sample has 150,000 to 200,000 distinct CDR3 sequences, 30% to 45% seen once. Sample: peripheral blood. The receptors originated from a woman aged 40-49 years with Graves' ophthalmopathy. Each CDR3 is given with its conserved first and last residue. The order of the fields is V gene, clone size, J gene, CDR3 protein. Part of the rows lack a size; the others show once, few, many or a class for expanded clones.

V: TRBV14
size: many
J: TRBJ2-7
CDR3: CASSQEMSGGRAIYEQYF

V: TRBV28
size: NA
J: TRBJ1-6
CDR3: CASSVPLNSPLHF

V: TRBV28
size: NA
J: TRBJ1-2
CDR3: CASSPPGQAGYTF

V: TRBV7-6
size: many
J: TRBJ2-7
CDR3: CASSPNPGLQFLKQYF

V: TRBV6-5
size: many
J: TRBJ2-2
CDR3: CASSNRETGELFF

V: TRBV12-5
size: NA
J: TRBJ2-5
CDR3: CASGLDERGTQYF

V: TRBV15
size: NA
J: TRBJ2-7
CDR3: CATSMGPALEQYF

V: TRBV12-3/TRBV12-4
size: NA
J: TRBJ2-3
CDR3: CASSLGSTDTQYF

V: TRBV19
size: many
J: TRBJ1-1
CDR3: CASSISRQAEAFF

V: TRBV6-2/TRBV6-3
size: many
J: TRBJ1-6
CDR3: CASSVWAGSYNSPLHF

V: TRBV12-3/TRBV12-4
size: NA
J: TRBJ2-7
CDR3: CASSLSDRPKQYF

V: TRBV6-1
size: many
J: TRBJ1-1
CDR3: CASSGRGLNTEAFF

V: TRBV2
size: many
J: TRBJ2-2
CDR3: CASGQTSGAGELFF

V: TRBV5-1
size: many
J: TRBJ1-1
CDR3: CASSLGQTKPEAFF

V: TRBV7-2
size: NA
J: TRBJ2-5
CDR3: CASSLYGWVGETQYF

V: TRBV29-1
size: many
J: TRBJ1-2
CDR3: CSVEDSHGGYTF

V: TRBV6-5
size: NA
J: NA
CDR3: CASSYSIDYRETQYF

V: TRBV2
size: NA
J: TRBJ1-5
CDR3: CASSSTGGVNQPQHF

V: TRBV28
size: many
J: TRBJ1-2
CDR3: CASSGWTGNGGYTF

V: TRBV7-8
size: many
J: TRBJ1-2
CDR3: CASSLEPDGYTF

V: TRBV7-8
size: NA
J: TRBJ2-5
CDR3: CASSLGRGTGETQYF

V: TRBV28
size: many
J: TRBJ2-7
CDR3: CASSFRGGLPYEQYF

V: TRBV19
size: NA
J: TRBJ1-1
CDR3: CASSIGQRNTEAFF

V: TRBV28
size: NA
J: TRBJ2-7
CDR3: CASSLWDSYEQYF

V: TRBV20-1
size: many
J: TRBJ1-1
CDR3: CSASDRNTEAFF

V: TRBV12-5
size: NA
J: TRBJ2-7
CDR3: CASGLTRPYEQYF

V: TRBV6-5
size: NA
J: TRBJ1-1
CDR3: CASIRQGSFGNTEAFF

V: TRBV6-1
size: NA
J: TRBJ2-5
CDR3: CASSQALQETQYF

V: TRBV27
size: many
J: TRBJ1-1
CDR3: CASSLTVPPNTEAFF

V: TRBV12-3/TRBV12-4
size: few
J: TRBJ2-5
CDR3: CASSFRQYQETQYF

V: TRBV19
size: many
J: TRBJ1-2
CDR3: CASSFEGQANYGYTF

V: TRBV18
size: many
J: TRBJ2-2
CDR3: CASSPGTGMVTGELFF

V: TRBV6-5
size: NA
J: TRBJ1-5
CDR3: CASSYSAGLGQPQHF

V: TRBV24-1
size: many
J: TRBJ2-4
CDR3: CATSDYKNIQYF

V: TRBV20-1
size: many
J: TRBJ2-7
CDR3: CSASEGSYEQYF

V: TRBV19
size: many
J: TRBJ1-2
CDR3: CATKTDQSDYGYTF

V: TRBV7-2
size: many
J: TRBJ2-1
CDR3: CASSFGGLGVYNEQFF

V: TRBV6-1
size: few
J: TRBJ1-2
CDR3: CASSGQLNYGYTF

V: TRBV7-2
size: many
J: TRBJ2-7
CDR3: CASSTREAGEQYF

V: TRBV7-2
size: many
J: TRBJ1-1
CDR3: CASRVPQAFF

V: TRBV24-1
size: NA
J: TRBJ2-7
CDR3: CATSDTGTGSEQYF

V: TRBV6-5
size: many
J: TRBJ1-1
CDR3: CASSYWDGLNTEAFF

V: TRBV7-2
size: many
J: TRBJ2-6
CDR3: CASSLAPPGAGANVLTF

V: TRBV28
size: few
J: TRBJ2-5
CDR3: CASSPLMAGGGQETQYF

V: TRBV10-3
size: NA
J: TRBJ1-2
CDR3: CAIYEGQHGYTF

V: TRBV24-1
size: NA
J: TRBJ2-5
CDR3: CATSDYSPRAAGYQETQYF

V: TRBV6-5
size: NA
J: TRBJ1-2
CDR3: CASSFRRTSNYGYTF

V: TRBV5-4
size: NA
J: TRBJ1-2
CDR3: CASSAGRAAYGYTF

V: TRBV4-1
size: many
J: TRBJ1-2
CDR3: CASSHPTGTIDGYTF

V: TRBV7-2
size: NA
J: TRBJ1-2
CDR3: CASSLGETYGYTF

V: TRBV28
size: NA
J: TRBJ1-2
CDR3: CASSEAPLLYTNYGYTF

V: TRBV30
size: many
J: TRBJ1-2
CDR3: CAWDTTGAGYGYTF

V: TRBV7-2
size: many
J: TRBJ2-7
CDR3: CASSPSGGQGDYEQYF

V: TRBV12-3/TRBV12-4
size: many
J: TRBJ2-2
CDR3: CASTLRPNTGELFF

V: TRBV3-1
size: many
J: TRBJ1-1
CDR3: CASSLNRGRKKAFF